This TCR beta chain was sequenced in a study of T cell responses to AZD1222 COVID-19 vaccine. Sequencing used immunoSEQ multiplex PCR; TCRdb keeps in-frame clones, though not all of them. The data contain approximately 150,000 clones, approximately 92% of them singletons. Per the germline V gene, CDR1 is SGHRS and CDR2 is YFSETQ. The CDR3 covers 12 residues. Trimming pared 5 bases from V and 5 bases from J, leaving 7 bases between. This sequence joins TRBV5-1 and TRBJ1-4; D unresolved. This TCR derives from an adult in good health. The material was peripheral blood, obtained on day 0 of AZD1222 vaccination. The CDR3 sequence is CASRISNEKLFF. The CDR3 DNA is TGCGCCAGCAGAATTTCGAATGAAAAACTGTTTTTT.